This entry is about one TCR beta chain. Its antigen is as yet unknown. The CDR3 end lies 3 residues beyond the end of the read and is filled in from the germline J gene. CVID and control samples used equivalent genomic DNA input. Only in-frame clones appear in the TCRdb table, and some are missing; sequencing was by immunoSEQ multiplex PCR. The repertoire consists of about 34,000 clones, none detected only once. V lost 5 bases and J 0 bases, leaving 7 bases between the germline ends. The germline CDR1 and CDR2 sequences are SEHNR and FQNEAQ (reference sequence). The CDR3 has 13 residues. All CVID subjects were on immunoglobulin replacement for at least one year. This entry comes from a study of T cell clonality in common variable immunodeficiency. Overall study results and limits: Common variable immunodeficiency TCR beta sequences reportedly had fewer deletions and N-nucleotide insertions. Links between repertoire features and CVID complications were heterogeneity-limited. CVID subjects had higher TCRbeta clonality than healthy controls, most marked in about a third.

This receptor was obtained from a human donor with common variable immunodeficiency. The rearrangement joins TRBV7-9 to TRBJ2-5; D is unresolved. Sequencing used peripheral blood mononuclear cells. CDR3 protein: CASSPPYQETQYF. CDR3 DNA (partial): TGTGCCAGCAGCCCCCCCTACCAAGAGACC.